This entry lists 32 T cell receptor beta chains sequenced from one sample in a study of shared clonotypes between healthy human individuals (dated by TCRdb to the early 2020s). The library was made by the immunoSEQ multiplex PCR assay. Sourced from immuneACCESS, this table was stored by TCRdb with only in-frame sequences that have V and J called. A share of the clones is absent; for the studies checked, an unresolved V gene accounts for under half, and the remainder has no known explanation. The sample table shows more than 500,000 clones, and more than 95% are seen once. The leading ten clones occupy approximately 0.067% of the sample. The sequencing sample was made of naive CD4+ T cells sorted from blood. The sample's cell subset or site label, in plain terms: CD45RA+ positively selected. The receptor set was obtained from a woman aged 25 to 39 in good health.

V usage is TRBV10-1 and J usage is TRBJ2-7; 13 nucleotides line up with TRBD2. The CDR3 is made up of 19 amino acids. Germline V gene lookup returns CDR1 WNHNN and CDR2 SYGVQD (reference sequence). V lost 3 bases and J lost 6; bases outside the gene matches: 17. CDR3 DNA: TGCGCCAGCAGTGATACTACCGGACTAGCGGGAGCCCGTCGAGGCGAGCAGTACTTC. It translates to CASSDTTGLAGARRGEQYF.

This clone was counted only a few times. Different DNA sequences within this sample yield the same CDR3. The chain couples TRBV28 to TRBJ2-7, with 7 bases identical to TRBD2. The V gene's germline CDR1 is MDHEN and CDR2 SYDVKM. After removal of 3 bases from V and 1 base from J, the junction contained 0 bases not matched to a gene. This CDR3 contains 13 residues. The chain's CDR3 is CASSLGGSYEQYF. In DNA form, the CDR3 reads TGTGCCAGCAGTTTGGGAGGGTCCTACGAGCAGTACTTC. The variable domain in full, with the rest retrieved from reference TRBV28 and TRBJ2-7, is DVKVTQSSRYLVKRTGEKVFLECVQDMDHENMFWYRQDPGLGLRLIYFSYDVKMKEKGDIPEGYSVSREKKERFSLILESASTNQTSMYLCASSLGGSYEQYFGPGTRLTVT.

The CDR3 reads CASRPGDRGHSYEQYF. CDR3 in DNA: TGTGCCAGCAGGCCCGGGGACAGGGGGCACTCCTACGAGCAGTACTTC. V and J are TRBV28 and TRBJ2-7; 12 positions match TRBD1. CDR1 is MDHEN and CDR2 is SYDVKM in the germline V gene. V lost 6 bases, J lost 0 bases, and 6 bases stayed unmatched. This CDR3 is 16 amino acids long.

The chain joins TRBV28 to TRBJ2-7, with 10 bases fitting TRBD2. CDR1 is MDHEN and CDR2 is SYDVKM in the germline V gene. V was pared by 5 bases and J by 2 bases, with 6 bases of the junction left unmatched. The CDR3 consists of 15 residues. The CDR3 sequence: CASSPAGGRTYEQYF. CDR3 DNA sequence: TGTGCCAGCAGTCCAGCGGGAGGGCGAACCTACGAGCAGTACTTC.

The chain links TRBV5-6 to TRBJ1-2; D might be TRBD1 (6 bases). This CDR3 contains 15 residues. Trimming pared 3 bases from V and 2 bases from J, leaving 14 bases between. The germline gives CDR1 SGHDT, CDR2 YYEEEE. The CDR3 reads CASSSTPGQNYGYTF. The CDR3 DNA reads as TGTGCCAGCAGCTCAACGCCAGGACAGAACTATGGCTACACCTTC.

Worth noting for this clone: Other DNA sequences from this sample encode an identical CDR3 as well. CDR3 residues: CATSRDRGAYEQYF. DNA of the CDR3: TGTGCCACCAGCAGAGACAGGGGGGCCTACGAGCAGTACTTC. The chain recombines TRBV15 with TRBJ2-7; possibly TRBD1 for D (7 bases). The CDR3 is 14 amino acids. Trimming took 0 bases from V and 2 from J, leaving 8 bases between them. Per the germline V gene, CDR1 is LNHNV and CDR2 is YYDKDF (reference sequence). Based on the CDR3 plus reference TRBV15 and TRBJ2-7, the full variable domain is DAMVIQNPRYQVTQFGKPVTLSCSQTLNHNVMYWYQQKSSQAPKLLFHYYDKDFNNEADTPDNFQSRRPNTSFCFLDIRSPGLGDTAMYLCATSRDRGAYEQYFGPGTRLTVT.

The chain uses TRBV27 and TRBJ1-5; a weak D match, TRBD1 (6 bases). This CDR3 is built from 13 residues. V dropped 10 bases and J dropped 4 bases, with 14 bases sitting between them. Per the germline V gene, CDR1 is MNHEY and CDR2 is SMNVEV (reference sequence). The CDR3 region is CAIGDRINQPQHF. CDR3 sequence (DNA): TGTGCCATCGGAGACAGGATAAATCAGCCCCAGCATTTT.

The V gene is TRBV4-1, the J gene TRBJ2-7; TRBD2 agrees at 10 bases. The germline V gene encodes CDR1 MGHRA and CDR2 YSYEKL. V gave up 4 bases and J gave up 2 bases; unmatched junction bases: 2. The CDR3 extends over 14 amino acids. The CDR3 coding sequence is TGCGCCAGCAGCCTTAGCGGGAGGACCTACGAGCAGTACTTC. Amino acid sequence: CASSLSGRTYEQYF.

The rearrangement uses TRBV5-4 and TRBJ2-2, with TRBD2 matching over 10 bases. The V gene's germline CDR1 is SGHNT and CDR2 YYREEE (reference sequence). The J segment lost 6 bases and the V segment lost 4 bases, leaving 3 bases of the junction unmatched. There are 14 residues in the CDR3. The DNA for the CDR3 is TGTGCCAGCAGCCAGCGGGAGGGAGCCGGGGAGCTGTTTTTT. Protein: CASSQREGAGELFF.

This sequence joins TRBV10-3 and TRBJ1-4, with D possibly TRBD1 on 5 matching bases. Germline-derived CDR1 and CDR2 are ENHRY and SYGVKD. The CDR3 runs to 12 residues. Trimming removed 0 bases from V and 14 bases from J, with 10 bases in between. The CDR3 DNA is TGTGCCATCAGTGAGTCTGCAGGGAAGCTGTTTTTT. It codes for CAISESAGKLFF.

V and J are TRBV19 and TRBJ1-5; 7 nucleotides align to TRBD1. The CDR3 is 14 amino acids. CDR1 is LNHDA and CDR2 is SQIVND in the germline V gene (reference sequence). V trimming: 6 bases; J trimming: 3 bases; junction bases outside the gene matches: 5. The CDR3 DNA reads as TGTGCCAGTAGCCCGGGACAGCTCAATCAGCCCCAGCATTTT. Protein sequence: CASSPGQLNQPQHF.

The chain recombines TRBV27 with TRBJ1-2; D not resolved. The germline V gene encodes CDR1 MNHEY and CDR2 SMNVEV (reference sequence). V dropped 5 bases and J dropped 8 bases, with 15 bases sitting between them. The CDR3 has 13 residues. Here the CDR3 DNA reads TGTGCCAGCAGTGCCGTTAGGGCTGTGGGCTACACCTTC. Its translation is CASSAVRAVGYTF.

In this sample, this clone turned up once. V is TRBV18 and J is TRBJ2-5; TRBD2 aligns across 8 bases. The V gene end was trimmed by 2 bases and the J gene end by 4 bases; junction bases not matched to a gene: 6. Germline lookup yields CDR1 KGHSH and CDR2 LQKENI. The CDR3 is 15 amino acids. Here the CDR3 reads CASSPGSSGGETQYF. In DNA form, the CDR3 reads TGTGCCAGCTCACCAGGGTCAAGCGGGGGAGAGACCCAGTACTTC.

The chain has TRBV14 and TRBJ2-1, with TRBD2 matching 7 bases. The CDR3 is made up of 12 amino acids. V shed 1 base and J 14 bases; nucleotides not matched to a gene: 5. The germline V gene has CDR1 SGHDN and CDR2 FVKESK. The CDR3 reads CASSQVRERKFF. The CDR3 region has the DNA TGTGCCAGCAGCCAAGTGCGGGAGAGGAAGTTCTTC.

The V and J genes are TRBV28 and TRBJ1-2, with 9 bases matching TRBD1. The CDR3 is 19 residues long. The germline V gene has CDR1 MDHEN and CDR2 SYDVKM. Trimming cost V 6 bases and J 0 bases; bases outside gene matches: 17. CDR3 DNA: TGTGCCAGCAGATCGCGCTCCGGGACAGGGTACTGGTCTAACTATGGCTACACCTTC. It specifies CASRSRSGTGYWSNYGYTF.

V usage is TRBV11-2 and J usage is TRBJ1-1; no reliable D call. In germline, CDR1 is SGHAT, CDR2 FQNNGV. The length of the CDR3 is 13 residues. Trimming removed 5 bases from V and 0 bases from J, with 7 bases in between. The CDR3 nucleotides are TGTGCCAGCAGCCAAGGATTGAACACTGAAGCTTTCTTT. This codes for CASSQGLNTEAFF.

The chain uses TRBV4-1 and TRBJ1-1; 8 positions match TRBD1. Trimming at V came to 4 bases and at J to 2 bases, leaving 6 bases not matched to a gene. This CDR3 spans 15 amino acids. Per the germline V gene, CDR1 is MGHRA and CDR2 is YSYEKL. The CDR3 loop is CASSRGQGINTEAFF. Here the CDR3 DNA reads TGCGCCAGCAGCCGAGGACAGGGAATAAACACTGAAGCTTTCTTT.

The chain is built from TRBV20-1 and TRBJ2-7; tentative D call: TRBD2 (5 bases). The V and J ends lost 3 bases and 6 bases respectively, with 9 bases between them. Germline CDR1 DFQATT, CDR2 SNEGSKA (reference sequence). This CDR3 has 11 amino acids. CDR3 sequence: CSARGAAEQYF. CDR3 bases: TGCAGTGCTAGGGGAGCCGCCGAGCAGTACTTC.

The rearrangement joins TRBV5-1 to TRBJ2-5, with unresolved D. The CDR3 loop spans 15 amino acids. Looked up from germline, CDR1 is SGHRS and CDR2 is YFSETQ. Trimming stripped 0 bases from V and 5 bases from J, with 14 bases between. In nucleotides, the CDR3 is TGCGCCAGCAGCTTGGACACCGACAACCGTGAGACCCAGTACTTC. Protein: CASSLDTDNRETQYF.

The chain couples TRBV6-1 to TRBJ1-4; weak D call: TRBD1 (6 bases). Deletions cut 3 bases from V and 3 bases from J, with 11 bases between. This CDR3 comprises 15 residues. CDR1 is MNHNS and CDR2 is SASEGT in the germline V gene. The CDR3 sequence is CASSDSTGANEKLFF. The CDR3 DNA sequence: TGTGCCAGCAGTGATTCGACAGGCGCTAATGAAAAACTGTTTTTT.

The chain combines TRBV19 with TRBJ2-5; D ambiguous. The DNA end lines up better with TRBJ2-7; the J call may be wrong. The CDR3 is 13 amino acids. Germline V CDR1 and CDR2: LNHDA, SQIVND (reference sequence). CDR3 coding DNA: TGTGCCACGTCCAACACGGGCTCCTACGAGCAGTACTTC. This sequence encodes CATSNTGSYEQYF.

This chain joins TRBV11-3 and TRBJ2-1; 7 bases fit TRBD2. The CDR3 length is 17 residues. Germline-derived CDR1 and CDR2 are SGHNT and YENEEA. V shed 0 bases and J 3 bases; nucleotides not matched to a gene: 8. The CDR3 nucleotides read TGTGCCAGCAGCTTAGATCATGGTAGCGGGCTCTACAATGAGCAGTTCTTC. Translating it yields CASSLDHGSGLYNEQFF.

Details on this clone: Other DNA sequences in the sample encode the same CDR3. This rearrangement joins TRBV20-1 to TRBJ2-3; no firm D call. Germline V gives CDR1 DFQATT, CDR2 SNEGSKA (reference sequence). V lost 5 bases and J 6 bases, leaving 9 bases between the germline ends. This CDR3 is 11 amino acids long. This CDR3 is CSARLADTQYF. The CDR3 DNA reads as TGCAGTGCTCGACTCGCGGATACGCAGTATTTT.

The V gene is TRBV11-3, the J gene TRBJ2-1; D assignment may be TRBD1 or TRBD2 (6 bases each). Per the germline V gene, CDR1 is SGHNT and CDR2 is YENEEA. There are 14 residues in the CDR3. Trimming stripped 10 bases from V and 8 bases from J, with 21 bases between. The CDR3, as DNA: TGTGCCACCGCTGTGGGGGGCGTTAGGGATGAGCAGTTCTTC. The encoded protein is CATAVGGVRDEQFF.

The chain employs TRBV4-2 and TRBJ2-7; 7 nucleotides align to TRBD1. This CDR3 comprises 15 residues. After removal of 2 bases from V and 2 bases from J, the junction contained 6 bases not matched to a gene. Germline lookup yields CDR1 LGHNA and CDR2 YNFKEQ. CDR3 coding DNA: TGTGCCAGCAGCCAAACGACAGGGTCCCCCTACGAGCAGTACTTC. Translating gives CASSQTTGSPYEQYF.

The chain joins TRBV19 to TRBJ2-1; TRBD1 matches 7 bases. J lost 2 bases, V lost 7 bases, and 5 bases had no gene match. Germline assignment: CDR1 LNHDA and CDR2 SQIVND (reference sequence). This CDR3 contains 14 residues. The chain's CDR3 is CASTGDSTYNEQFF. The CDR3 coding sequence is TGTGCCAGTACAGGGGACAGCACCTACAATGAGCAGTTCTTC.

The CDR3 here is CASSQERGVLNTGELFF. The CDR3 nucleotides read TGCGCCAGCAGCCAAGAGAGGGGAGTTCTCAACACCGGGGAGCTGTTTTTT. The rearrangement links TRBV4-1 to TRBJ2-2; D is possibly TRBD1 or TRBD2 (5 bases each). Deletions cut 0 bases from V and 2 bases from J, with 13 bases between. Germline lookup yields CDR1 MGHRA and CDR2 YSYEKL. This CDR3 has 17 amino acids.

This chain connects TRBV7-2 to TRBJ2-3; D is possibly TRBD2 (6 bases). Trimming took off 6 bases at V and 1 base at J, with 14 bases between the two ends. Germline V gene sequence: CDR1 SGHTA, CDR2 FQGNSA. The CDR3 spans 15 residues. CDR3 region: CASRRVAVGTDTQYF. CDR3 nucleotide sequence: TGTGCCAGCAGAAGGGTAGCGGTGGGCACAGATACGCAGTATTTT.

The rearrangement links TRBV6-1 to TRBJ2-7, with 11 positions matching TRBD2. CDR1 is MNHNS, CDR2 SASEGT, per germline. The CDR3 runs 18 residues. V was clipped by 4 bases and J by 3 bases; unmatched bases: 14. The CDR3 loop is CASSAPGTSGTVIYEQYF. In DNA, the CDR3 is TGTGCCAGCAGTGCCCCCGGGACTAGCGGAACCGTAATCTACGAGCAGTACTTC.

The chain has TRBV28 and TRBJ2-5, with a weak D call TRBD1 (6 bases). The J call may be incorrect, as the DNA end agrees better with TRBJ2-7. The CDR3 loop spans 15 amino acids. Germline lookup yields CDR1 MDHEN and CDR2 SYDVKM. In nucleotides, the CDR3 is TGTGCCAGCAGTTTTGGGGGCCTTAGGACCTACGAGCAGTACTTC. It codes for CASSFGGLRTYEQYF.

The rearrangement links TRBV5-1 to TRBJ1-4; 9 nucleotides align to TRBD1. This CDR3 has 15 residues. The junction had 11 bases not matched to a gene; V was cut back by 4 bases and J by 10 bases. Germline-derived CDR1 and CDR2 are SGHRS and YFSETQ. CDR3: CASSPGDREGSKLFF. The CDR3 DNA is TGCGCCAGCAGCCCCGGGGACAGGGAAGGATCAAAACTGTTTTTT.

V usage is TRBV7-9 and J usage is TRBJ2-1; 10 bases are shared with TRBD2. J was trimmed by 5 bases and V by 3 bases; bases with no gene match: 4. Germline CDR1 reads SEHNR; CDR2 reads FQNEAQ (reference sequence). The CDR3 contains 15 residues. CDR3 nucleotide sequence: TGTGCCAGCAGCTTCTTAGCGGGAGGCGACAATGAGCAGTTCTTC. Protein product: CASSFLAGGDNEQFF. Looking up the rest from reference TRBV7-9 and TRBJ2-1 gives the full variable domain: DTGVSQNPRHKITKRGQNVTFRCDPISEHNRLYWYRQTLGQGPEFLTYFQNEAQLEKSRLLSDRFSAERPKGSFSTLEIQRTEQGDSAMYLCASSFLAGGDNEQFFGPGTRLTVL.